The 31 T cell receptor beta chains below were found in one sample sequenced in a study of T-cell reconstitution after alpha-beta-depleted transplantation in children. During its preparation, the TCRbeta library received unique molecular identifiers. Using its own MiXCR run on the PCR reads, TCRdb lists one record per CDR3 protein. Of 700,000 to 850,000 distinct CDR3 sequences listed, about 15% are singletons. Sequenced here: PBMCs, mostly from graft donor cells, sampled 360 days after TCRalphabeta/CD19-depleted stem cell transplant. The source is a male patient aged 10-17 years who had a stem cell transplant for acute lymphoblastic leukemia, so the T cells may come from the graft donor.

V is TRBV25-1 and J is TRBJ2-5; either TRBD1 or TRBD2 may supply D (5 bases each). Germline V gene sequence: CDR1 MGHDK, CDR2 SYGVNS. V gave up 6 bases and J gave up 5 bases, with 13 bases separating them. The CDR3 has 13 amino acids. CDR3 DNA sequence: TGTGCCAGCAGGATCGGGGCGCGGGAGACCCAGTACTTC. It translates to CASRIGARETQYF.

CDR3 sequence (DNA): TGCGCCAGCAGCTTGGGTGGGCAACGAAGTGAAAAACTGTTTTTT. It encodes CASSLGGQRSEKLFF. The V call is TRBV5-1, the J call TRBJ1-4; D is undetermined. The V and J ends lost 0 bases and 7 bases respectively, with 13 bases between them. In germline, CDR1 is SGHRS, CDR2 YFSETQ. The CDR3 sequence is 15 residues long.

This clonotype was seen a few times. The chain links TRBV28 to TRBJ2-7; the match to TRBD1 covers 7 bases. The CDR3 consists of 16 residues. Germline V gene lookup returns CDR1 MDHEN and CDR2 SYDVKM. The trim removed 6 bases at V and 2 bases at J, leaving 13 bases unmatched. The CDR3 DNA is TGTGCCAGCAGACACCCTCTGGGTCAGGGGGCCTACGAGCAGTACTTC. Amino acids: CASRHPLGQGAYEQYF.

There are a few counts of this clonotype. The CDR3 DNA sequence: TGTGCCAGCAGCTTCCCACCTAGCGGCCCCTACAATGAGCAGTTCTTC. Encoded protein: CASSFPPSGPYNEQFF. V and J are TRBV6-2 or TRBV6-3 and TRBJ2-1, with TRBD2 identical over 7 bases. The germline gives CDR1 MNHEY, CDR2 SVGEGT. The V gene end was trimmed by 6 bases and the J gene end by 2 bases; junction bases not matched to a gene: 10. The CDR3 has 16 amino acids.

In this sample, this clonotype turned up many times. The chain has TRBV7-3 and TRBJ2-7, with D possibly TRBD1 on 5 matching bases. The CDR3 extends over 15 amino acids. CDR1 and CDR2 from the germline V gene are SGHTA and FQGTGA. V was clipped by 5 bases and J by 1 base, with 15 bases between them. The CDR3 sequence is CASSPQGLSSYEQYF. Written as DNA, the CDR3 is TGTGCCAGCAGCCCCCAGGGATTGTCTTCCTACGAGCAGTACTTC.

The chain couples TRBV5-1 to TRBJ2-5; 8 bases match TRBD2. V trimming: 5 bases; J trimming: 1 base; junction bases outside the gene matches: 7. This CDR3 has 15 residues. Germline loops: CDR1 SGHRS, CDR2 YFSETQ. This chain's CDR3 is CASSHRLAPQETQYF. In nucleotides, the CDR3 is TGCGCCAGCAGTCACCGACTAGCGCCCCAAGAGACCCAGTACTTC.

The chain combines TRBV18 with TRBJ2-1; 9 bases line up with TRBD2. The CDR3 consists of 17 residues. The J segment lost 7 bases and the V segment lost 3 bases, leaving 13 bases of the junction unmatched. Germline values: CDR1 KGHSH, CDR2 LQKENI. The CDR3 nucleotides read TGTGCCAGCTCACCCATAGTACTAGCGGGTTTGAGGAATGAGCAGTTCTTC. As protein: CASSPIVLAGLRNEQFF.

This chain connects TRBV7-2 to TRBJ1-4; no clear D gene. This CDR3 is built from 16 residues. V lost 5 bases and J lost 0, with 13 bases in between. The germline CDR1 and CDR2 sequences are SGHTA and FQGNSA. In DNA, the CDR3 is TGTGCCAGCAGCCCGGGTGGGTTTGCAACTAATGAAAAACTGTTTTTT. It translates to CASSPGGFATNEKLFF. Supplemented by reference TRBV7-2 and TRBJ1-4, the full variable domain reads GAGVSQSPSNKVTEKGKDVELRCDPISGHTALYWYRQSLGQGLEFLIYFQGNSAPDKSGLPSDRFSAERTGGSVSTLTIQRTQQEDSAVYLCASSPGGFATNEKLFFGSGTQLSVL.

This clonotype has at least ten counts. The V gene is TRBV12-3 or TRBV12-4, the J gene TRBJ2-5; 13 bases line up with TRBD2. The CDR3 is made up of 17 amino acids. After removal of 3 bases from V and 4 bases from J, the junction contained 8 bases not matched to a gene. This CDR3 reads CASSFWTSGSHGETQYF. The CDR3 DNA is TGTGCCAGCAGTTTTTGGACTAGCGGGAGTCACGGAGAGACCCAGTACTTC.

The chain uses TRBV20-1 and TRBJ1-2; no definite D call. This CDR3 contains 14 residues. CDR1 and CDR2 (germline): DFQATT, SNEGSKA (reference sequence). Between the trimmed V and J ends, which lost 3 bases and 3 bases, there was a span of 14 bases. CDR3 protein: CSASRHPPDYGYTF. In DNA form, the CDR3 reads TGCAGTGCTAGTAGGCACCCGCCGGACTATGGCTACACCTTC.

This clonotype was detected only once. The V and J genes are TRBV29-1 and TRBJ1-1, with a possible D match to TRBD1 (5 bases). CDR1 is SQVTM, CDR2 ANQGSEA, per germline. The length of the CDR3 is 14 residues. Trimming shortened V by 6 bases and J by 4 bases, and 18 bases separated the two germline ends. CDR3 residues: CSVGRSVPGTEAFF. The CDR3 DNA reads TGCAGCGTGGGGCGATCCGTTCCGGGCACTGAAGCTTTCTTT.

The chain links TRBV5-1 to TRBJ2-3; D is ambiguous. The CDR3 is 17 amino acids. V lost 0 bases and J lost 3, with 17 bases in between. Germline CDR1 reads SGHRS; CDR2 reads YFSETQ. The CDR3: CASSLVDVVVVTDTQYF. The CDR3 DNA sequence: TGCGCCAGCAGCTTGGTGGACGTTGTTGTCGTAACAGATACGCAGTATTTT. The full variable domain, in which reference TRBV5-1 and TRBJ2-3 provide the parts outside the CDR3, is KAGVTQTPRYLIKTRGQQVTLSCSPISGHRSVSWYQQTPGQGLQFLFEYFSETQRNKGNFPGRFSGRQFSNSRSEMNVSTLELGDSALYLCASSLVDVVVVTDTQYFGPGTRLTVL.

The V and J genes are TRBV11-1 and TRBJ2-6; the D gene is possibly TRBD1 (5 bases). In germline, CDR1 is SGHAT, CDR2 FQDESV (reference sequence). V gave up 1 base and J gave up 0 bases, with 19 bases separating them. This CDR3 spans 20 amino acids. The CDR3 loop reads CASSLGPPGIKRSGANVLTF. DNA of the CDR3: TGTGCCAGCAGCTTAGGCCCTCCAGGGATAAAGCGCTCTGGGGCCAACGTCCTGACTTTC.

This clonotype has a handful of counts. This CDR3 reads CASSLVPERNEQFF. DNA for the CDR3: TGTGCCAGCAGCTTAGTTCCAGAGAGGAATGAGCAGTTCTTC. The chain carries TRBV7-9 and TRBJ2-1; D unresolved. This CDR3 has 14 residues. Germline V gene data show CDR1 as SEHNR and CDR2 as FQNEAQ (reference sequence). Between the trimmed V and J ends, which lost 1 base and 7 bases, there was a span of 11 bases.

This clonotype turned up a few times. The rearrangement links TRBV5-1 to TRBJ2-3, with unresolved D. Germline V gene data show CDR1 as SGHRS and CDR2 as YFSETQ. The CDR3 spans 15 residues. Trimming pared 0 bases from V and 2 bases from J, leaving 10 bases between. The CDR3 here is CASSLALRHTDTQYF. DNA for the CDR3: TGCGCCAGCAGCTTGGCCTTACGGCACACAGATACGCAGTATTTT. The full variable domain, its missing parts supplied by reference TRBV5-1 and TRBJ2-3, is KAGVTQTPRYLIKTRGQQVTLSCSPISGHRSVSWYQQTPGQGLQFLFEYFSETQRNKGNFPGRFSGRQFSNSRSEMNVSTLELGDSALYLCASSLALRHTDTQYFGPGTRLTVL.

As concerns this clonotype: The junction and the germline gene differ at one end; a read error may be behind it. The chain links TRBV29-1 to TRBJ2-5; D ambiguous. The CDR3 is made up of 13 amino acids. Per germline, CDR1 SQVTM and CDR2 ANQGSEA. The CDR3 spells CSANRALQETQHF. CDR3 DNA: TGCAGCGCCAACCGGGCACTCCAAGAGACCCAGCACTTC.

The table lists this clonotype with a few counts. This chain uses TRBV5-1 with TRBJ1-5; no clear D. Trimming removed 0 bases at V and 16 bases at J, with 14 bases between. The CDR3 is 12 amino acids. Germline CDR1 reads SGHRS; CDR2 reads YFSETQ. The CDR3 region is CASSLAGLKRHF. Here the CDR3 DNA reads TGCGCCAGCAGCTTGGCCGGGTTAAAACGCCATTTT.

This clonotype was seen more than once but under ten times. This chain connects TRBV11-1 to TRBJ1-5; possibly TRBD1 for D (5 bases). Germline V lookup: CDR1 SGHAT, CDR2 FQDESV (reference sequence). The V end was cut by 7 bases, the J end by 5 bases, with 27 bases between. The CDR3 consists of 18 residues. The CDR3 loop reads CASTQGRDRFGRDQPQHF. The CDR3 nucleotides are TGTGCCAGCACGCAAGGACGGGACCGCTTTGGGCGTGATCAGCCCCAGCATTTT. Together with reference TRBV11-1 and TRBJ1-5, the CDR3 gives the full variable domain: EAEVAQSPRYKITEKSQAVAFWCDPISGHATLYWYRQILGQGPELLVQFQDESVVDDSQLPKDRFSAERLKGVDSTLKIQPAELGDSAMYLCASTQGRDRFGRDQPQHFGDGTRLSIL.

For this clonotype: The CDR3 end shows no conserved phenylalanine or tryptophan, and so a read error is likely. CDR3 sequence (DNA): TGTGCCAGCAGTTCTGGGATTGACACCGGGGAGCTGTTTTCT. Protein: CASSSGIDTGELFS. The V and J genes are TRBV12-3 or TRBV12-4 and TRBJ2-2, with unresolved D. V was shortened by 4 bases and J by 3 bases, with 9 bases between the two germline ends. The CDR3 is made up of 14 amino acids.

This clonotype has a handful of counts. The chain uses TRBV7-2 and TRBJ2-3; no clear D gene. The CDR3 consists of 13 residues. V gave up 2 bases and J gave up 4 bases, with 7 bases separating them. The germline V gene has CDR1 SGHTA and CDR2 FQGNSA. In DNA, the CDR3 is TGTGCCAGCAGCTTATACTTGGCAGATACGCAGTATTTT. Protein product: CASSLYLADTQYF.

This clonotype was found a few times. V and J are TRBV12-3 or TRBV12-4 and TRBJ2-7, with no clear D. V gave up 3 bases and J gave up 1 base, with 7 bases separating them. The CDR3 sequence is 13 residues long. CDR3 in amino acids: CASSFEFSYEQYF. CDR3 sequence (DNA): TGTGCCAGCAGTTTCGAGTTTTCCTACGAGCAGTACTTC.

This clonotype was observed a few times. The chain carries TRBV27 and TRBJ2-7, with D uncertain. The CDR3 covers 14 residues. Trimming took 0 bases from V and 2 from J, leaving 8 bases between them. The V gene's germline CDR1 is MNHEY and CDR2 SMNVEV (reference sequence). CDR3 DNA: TGTGCCAGCAGTTTATCACAGTGGCCCTACGAGCAGTACTTC. Translating it yields CASSLSQWPYEQYF.

There are a few counts of this clonotype. V is TRBV20-1 and J is TRBJ1-5; 9 nucleotides agree with TRBD1. V dropped 5 bases and J dropped 7; count of bases not matched to a gene: 6. Germline V gene sequence: CDR1 DFQATT, CDR2 SNEGSKA (reference sequence). The CDR3 is made up of 13 amino acids. CDR3 coding DNA: TGCAGTGCTTCGGGACAGGGCTGGCAGCCCCAGCATTTT. Protein product: CSASGQGWQPQHF.

The genes are TRBV14 and TRBJ2-7; D is ambiguous. The CDR3 runs to 14 residues. Germline V lookup: CDR1 SGHDN, CDR2 FVKESK. V was clipped by 4 bases and J by 4 bases, with 14 bases between them. CDR3 residues: CASSPRVAYYEQYF. The CDR3 DNA is TGTGCCAGCAGCCCCCGAGTAGCCTATTACGAGCAGTACTTC.

This clonotype was detected only once. V is TRBV12-3 or TRBV12-4 and J is TRBJ1-5, with D uncertain. The CDR3 has 14 residues. The V and J ends lost 0 bases and 4 bases respectively, with 7 bases between them. CDR3 nucleotide sequence: TGTGCCAGCAGTTTAGCGCGCCAGAATCAGCCCCAGCATTTT. Translation gives CASSLARQNQPQHF.

The J gene is TRBJ2-5, the V gene TRBV9, with a tentative D call TRBD2 (5 bases). The ends were cut back, 0 bases at V and 5 bases at J, with 17 bases in the middle. This CDR3 spans 16 amino acids. The germline CDR1 and CDR2 sequences are SGDLS and YYNGEE. Here the CDR3 reads CASSVEGLIRGETQYF. The CDR3 DNA reads TGTGCCAGCAGCGTAGAAGGCCTCATTCGAGGGGAGACCCAGTACTTC.

This clonotype came up a few times. The chain recombines TRBV2 with TRBJ2-7, with TRBD1 matching over 7 bases. CDR1 is SNHLY, CDR2 FYNNEI, per germline. With V trimmed by 7 bases and J by 3 bases, 9 bases remained unmatched. The CDR3 length is 14 residues. DNA of the CDR3: TGTGCCAGCATCCCTCGGGACAGCAACTACGAGCAGTACTTC. Translated: CASIPRDSNYEQYF.

The chain recombines TRBV20-1 with TRBJ2-7; D possibly uses TRBD1 or TRBD2 (5 bases each). This CDR3 spans 14 amino acids. Germline V CDR1 and CDR2: DFQATT, SNEGSKA (reference sequence). Trimming left V 5 bases short and J 2 bases short, with 16 bases between. CDR3 in amino acids: CSAASTGTTYEQYF. The CDR3 DNA sequence: TGCAGTGCTGCCTCTACCGGGACCACCTACGAGCAGTACTTC.

This clonotype has at least ten counts. This chain joins TRBV7-3 and TRBJ2-1; 8 nucleotides align to TRBD2. In germline, CDR1 is SGHTA, CDR2 FQGTGA. This CDR3 spans 15 amino acids. The V gene end was trimmed by 5 bases and the J gene end by 10 bases; junction bases not matched to a gene: 13. The DNA for the CDR3 is TGTGCCAGCAGCGAGGGACTAGTAGTTGGTGGGGAGCAGTTCTTC. As protein: CASSEGLVVGGEQFF.

The V gene is TRBV27, the J gene TRBJ2-7; D unclear. Germline assignment: CDR1 MNHEY and CDR2 SMNVEV (reference sequence). CDR3 size: 14 residues. V was clipped by 3 bases and J by 0 bases, with 9 bases between them. CDR3 sequence: CASSFSTNSYEQYF. For the CDR3, the DNA is TGTGCCAGCAGTTTCAGCACCAACTCCTACGAGCAGTACTTC.

This clonotype was seen repeatedly, ten times or more. The rearrangement links TRBV29-1 to TRBJ2-1; TRBD1 might be the D (6 bases). V was shortened by 1 base and J by 4 bases, with 14 bases between the two germline ends. Germline V gene lookup returns CDR1 SQVTM and CDR2 ANQGSEA. This CDR3 contains 15 residues. The DNA for the CDR3 is TGCAGCGTTGAAGTTTTGAACAGGGTATACAATGAGCAGTTCTTC. Encoded protein: CSVEVLNRVYNEQFF.